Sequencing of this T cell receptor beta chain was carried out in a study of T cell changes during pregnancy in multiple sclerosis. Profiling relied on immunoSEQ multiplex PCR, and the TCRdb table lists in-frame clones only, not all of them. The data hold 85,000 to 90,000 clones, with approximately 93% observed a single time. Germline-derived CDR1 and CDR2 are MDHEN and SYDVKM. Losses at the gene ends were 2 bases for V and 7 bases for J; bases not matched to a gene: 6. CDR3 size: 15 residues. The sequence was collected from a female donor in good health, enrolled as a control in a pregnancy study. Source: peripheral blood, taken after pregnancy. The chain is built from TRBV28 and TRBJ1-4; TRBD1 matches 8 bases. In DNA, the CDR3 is TGTGCCAGCAGTTTAGGCGTCACAGGGGGTGAAAAACTGTTTTTT. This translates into CASSLGVTGGEKLFF.